The clone carrying this T cell receptor (beta chain) was found a few times. The CDR3 covers 15 residues. In germline, CDR1 is MDHEN, CDR2 SYDVKM. Germline trimming cut 6 bases from V and 10 bases from J; bases unmatched to any gene: 11. As processed by the authors: Amplifying reference gene primers gave estimates of nucleated cell counts. Some clones are missing from TCRdb's copy, which holds only in-frame ones; the method was immunoSEQ multiplex PCR. The V and J calls and the clone size are those of that table, but D and trimming were determined from the DNA. Seen here are approximately 150,000 clones, 80% to 90% observed once, and the top ten hold 5.5% to 7.5%. These data originate in a study of blood T cell repertoires in COVID-19. Across the whole study: The United States, Italy and Spain supplied acute and convalescent COVID-19 samples. Nucleic acid was either cDNA or gDNA, and it came from T cells, B-cell-depleted T cells, or PBMCs.

The sequence derives from a man older than 75 with acute or convalescent COVID-19. This chain joins TRBV28 and TRBJ1-6; 8 positions match TRBD1. Input material: peripheral blood. In DNA form, the CDR3 reads TGTGCCAGCAGACACCCTGGACAGGGAGACTCACCCCTCCACTTT. Translated, it gives CASRHPGQGDSPLHF.